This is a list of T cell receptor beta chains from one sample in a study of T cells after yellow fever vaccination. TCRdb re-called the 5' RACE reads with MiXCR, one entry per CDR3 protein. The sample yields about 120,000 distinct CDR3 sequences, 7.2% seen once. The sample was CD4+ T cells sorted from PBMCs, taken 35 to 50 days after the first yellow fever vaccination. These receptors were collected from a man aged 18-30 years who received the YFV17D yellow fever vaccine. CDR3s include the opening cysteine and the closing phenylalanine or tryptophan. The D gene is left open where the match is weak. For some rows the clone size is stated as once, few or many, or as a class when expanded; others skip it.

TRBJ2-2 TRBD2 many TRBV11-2 CASSLELGLGRDTGELFF TGTGCCAGCAGCTTAGAATTGGGACTAGGGAGGGACACCGGGGAGCTGTTTTTT
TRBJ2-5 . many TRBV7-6 CASSLVTNQETQYF TGTGCCAGCAGCTTAGTTACCAACCAAGAGACCCAGTACTTC
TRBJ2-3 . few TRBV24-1 CATSDSYTDTQYF TGTGCCACCAGTGATTCGTACACAGATACGCAGTATTTT
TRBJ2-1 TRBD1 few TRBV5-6 CASSDRTGYYNEQFF TGTGCCAGCAGCGACCGGACAGGCTACTACAATGAGCAGTTCTTC
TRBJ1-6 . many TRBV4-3 CASSQDTASGGSFNSPLHF TGCGCCAGCAGCCAAGATACCGCCTCCGGTGGGTCCTTTAATTCACCCCTCCACTTT
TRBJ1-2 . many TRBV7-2 CASSLATGLGGYTF TGTGCCAGCAGCTTAGCAACTGGACTAGGCGGCTACACCTTC
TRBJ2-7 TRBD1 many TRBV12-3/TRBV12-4 CASSLSGTGTFEQYF TGTGCCAGCAGTCTCTCTGGGACAGGGACCTTTGAGCAGTACTTC
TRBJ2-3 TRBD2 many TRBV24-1 CATSVLSGEADTQYF TGTGCCACCAGTGTCCTCAGCGGGGAGGCAGATACGCAGTATTTT
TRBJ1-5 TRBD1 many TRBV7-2 CASSEGQNQPQHF TGTGCCAGCAGCGAGGGACAGAATCAGCCCCAGCATTTT
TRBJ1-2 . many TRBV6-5 CASTRFGSYGYTF TGTGCCAGCACCCGATTTGGGTCCTATGGCTACACCTTC
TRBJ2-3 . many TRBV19 CASSRMGDTQYF TGTGCCAGTAGCCGGATGGGGGATACGCAGTATTTT
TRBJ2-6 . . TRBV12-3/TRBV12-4 CASCLAPGGSSGANVLTF TGTGCCAGCTGTTTAGCCCCCGGCGGCAGCTCTGGGGCCAACGTCCTGACTTTC
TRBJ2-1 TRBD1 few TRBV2 CASSVEQGVYEQFF TGTGCCAGCAGTGTAGAACAGGGGGTCTATGAGCAGTTCTTC
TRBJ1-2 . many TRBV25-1 CASSVRSHGGGYTF TGTGCCAGCAGTGTTCGCAGCCACGGTGGTGGCTACACCTTC
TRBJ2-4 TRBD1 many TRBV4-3 CASSQETGAHIQYF TGCGCCAGCAGCCAAGAAACAGGGGCCCACATTCAGTACTTC
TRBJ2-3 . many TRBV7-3 CASSSLAADTQYF TGTGCCAGCAGCTCCCTAGCAGCAGATACGCAGTATTTT
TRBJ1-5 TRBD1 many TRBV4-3 CASSQDDRGNQPQHF TGCGCCAGCAGCCAAGACGACAGGGGGAATCAGCCCCAGCATTTT
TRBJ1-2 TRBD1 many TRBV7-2 CASSVGQGADYGYTF TGTGCCAGCAGCGTGGGACAGGGGGCCGACTATGGCTACACCTTC
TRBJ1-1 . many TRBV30 CAWSDGRSTEAFF TGTGCCTGGAGTGACGGTAGATCCACTGAAGCTTTCTTT
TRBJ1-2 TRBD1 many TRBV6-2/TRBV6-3 CASSPIAGGAKAGYTF TGTGCCAGCAGTCCCATTGCAGGGGGCGCGAAGGCTGGCTACACCTTC
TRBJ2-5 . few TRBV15 CATSRDTGSEETQYF TGTGCCACCAGCAGAGATACGGGGTCAGAAGAGACCCAGTACTTC
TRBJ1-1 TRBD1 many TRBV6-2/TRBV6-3 CASSWDRATEAFF TGTGCCAGCAGTTGGGACAGGGCTACTGAAGCTTTCTTT
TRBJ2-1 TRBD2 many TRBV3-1 CASSQPSGGEYEQFF TGTGCCAGCAGCCAACCTAGCGGGGGTGAGTATGAGCAGTTCTTC
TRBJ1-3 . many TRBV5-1 CASSLGTISGNTIYF TGCGCCAGCAGCTTGGGGACAATCTCTGGAAACACCATATATTTT
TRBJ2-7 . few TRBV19 CASSPYRVAYEQYF TGTGCCAGTAGTCCCTACAGGGTGGCCTACGAGCAGTACTTC
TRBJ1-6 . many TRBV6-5 CASSYGTGQGRVNSPLHF TGTGCCAGCAGTTACGGGACCGGCCAGGGCAGGGTGAATTCACCCCTCCACTTT
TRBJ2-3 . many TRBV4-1 CASSQELHLMHF TGCGCCAGCAGCCAAGAGCTCCACCTGATGCATTTT
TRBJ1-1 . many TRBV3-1 CASSQREANTEAFF TGTGCCAGCAGCCAAAGGGAGGCGAACACTGAAGCTTTCTTT
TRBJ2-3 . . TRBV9 CASSGDTQYF TGTGCCAGCAGTGGAGATACGCAGTATTTT
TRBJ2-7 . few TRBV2 CASSAPPSYEQYF TGTGCCAGCAGTGCCCCCCCCTCCTACGAGCAGTACTTC
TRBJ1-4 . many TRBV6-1 CASSRVQELFF TGTGCCAGCAGTCGGGTACAGGAATTGTTTTTT
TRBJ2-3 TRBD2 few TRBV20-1 CSARAGGGTDTQYF TGCAGTGCTAGAGCGGGGGGGGGCACAGATACGCAGTATTTT
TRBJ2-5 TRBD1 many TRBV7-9 CASSPGTGAGRETQYF TGTGCCAGCAGCCCCGGGACAGGGGCGGGAAGAGAGACCCAGTACTTC
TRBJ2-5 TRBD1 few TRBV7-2 CASSHRTGGRQETQYF TGTGCCAGCAGCCATCGGACAGGGGGCAGGCAAGAGACCCAGTACTTC
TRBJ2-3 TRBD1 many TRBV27 CASSWTGGRTDTQYF TGTGCCAGCAGTTGGACAGGGGGACGGACAGATACGCAGTATTTT